A single sample gave rise to the 28 T cell receptor beta chains below, sequenced in a study of T cell responses to AZD1222 COVID-19 vaccine. The method was immunoSEQ multiplex PCR; TCRdb's version includes in-frame clones alone and lacks a portion of them. The table lists 150,000 or so clones, approximately 89% of them singletons. The starting material was peripheral blood, obtained on day 0 of AZD1222 vaccination. Receptors were obtained from an adult in good health.

CDR3 sequence: CASSDRDRASTDTQYF. The CDR3 coding sequence is TGCGCCAGCAGCGACCGGGACCGTGCTAGCACAGATACGCAGTATTTT. The V gene is TRBV5-1, the J gene TRBJ2-3; D possibly matches TRBD1 or TRBD2 (5 bases each). CDR3 length: 16 residues. Germline V gene data show CDR1 as SGHRS and CDR2 as YFSETQ. V lost 4 bases to trimming and J lost 0 bases, with 15 bases between them.

The chain couples TRBV6-5 to TRBJ2-1, with 10 positions matching TRBD2. Germline V CDR1 and CDR2: MNHEY, SVGAGI. This CDR3 spans 15 amino acids. V gave up 6 bases and J gave up 6 bases; unmatched junction bases: 8. CDR3 sequence: CASRVSGRDINEQFF. The CDR3 nucleotides are TGTGCCAGCAGGGTGAGCGGGAGGGATATCAATGAGCAGTTCTTC.

The CDR3 here is CASGLDSTSSGYTF. CDR3 DNA: TGTGCTAGTGGTTTAGACAGTACTTCAAGTGGCTACACCTTC. The rearrangement uses TRBV12-5 and TRBJ1-2; D perhaps matches TRBD1 (5 bases). The CDR3 spans 14 residues. Germline V gives CDR1 LGHNT, CDR2 FRNRAP. Trimming removed 3 bases from V and 7 bases from J, with 15 bases in between.

CDR3 residues: CASSPGGAGANVLTF. DNA of the CDR3: TGCGCCAGCAGCCCCGGGGGGGCTGGGGCCAACGTCCTGACTTTC. This chain connects TRBV4-3 to TRBJ2-6; the match to TRBD2 covers 8 bases. Germline loops: CDR1 LGHNA, CDR2 YSLEER. V shed 4 bases, J shed 2 bases, and the junction held 1 base outside the gene matches. This CDR3 region has 15 residues.

V usage is TRBV23-1 and J usage is TRBJ1-5; 8 nucleotides agree with TRBD1. TRBV23-1 is an ORF for which the function is uncertain. The CDR3 is 16 residues long. J was trimmed by 0 bases and V by 4 bases; bases with no gene match: 5. The CDR3, as DNA: TGCGCCAGCAGTCGGACAGGGTTTCATAGCAATCAGCCCCAGCATTTT. Encoded protein: CASSRTGFHSNQPQHF.

V gene TRBV29-1 combines with J gene TRBJ1-1; a possible D gene is TRBD1 (5 bases). CDR1 is SQVTM and CDR2 is ANQGSEA in the germline V gene. This CDR3 is built from 12 residues. Trimming shortened V by 6 bases and J by 0 bases, and 8 bases separated the two germline ends. The DNA for the CDR3 is TGCAGCGTACAGGCGCTGAACACTGAAGCTTTCTTT. It is translated as CSVQALNTEAFF.

This chain links TRBV10-3 with TRBJ1-3; D possibly corresponds to TRBD1 (5 bases). Germline V gives CDR1 ENHRY, CDR2 SYGVKD. Trimming shortened V by 0 bases and J by 2 bases, and 8 bases separated the two germline ends. The CDR3 runs to 15 residues. The CDR3 loop is CAISESGHTGNTIYF. The CDR3 DNA reads TGTGCCATCAGTGAGTCCGGACACACTGGAAACACCATATATTTT.

The rearrangement joins TRBV5-6 to TRBJ1-6; D remains unclear. This CDR3 is built from 14 residues. V was trimmed by 6 bases and J by 5 bases, leaving 12 bases between them. From germline, CDR1 is SGHDT and CDR2 YYEEEE. The CDR3 nucleotides read TGTGCCAGCACCAAAATGTCGGATAATTCACCCCTCCACTTT. It is translated as CASTKMSDNSPLHF.

The rearrangement joins TRBV28 to TRBJ1-4, with a possible D match to TRBD1 (5 bases). Per germline, CDR1 MDHEN and CDR2 SYDVKM. The CDR3 consists of 15 residues. Deletions cut 3 bases from V and 3 bases from J, with 11 bases between. Here the CDR3 reads CASSFWARANEKLFF. The CDR3 nucleotides read TGTGCCAGCAGTTTTTGGGCCAGGGCTAATGAAAAACTGTTTTTT.

V is TRBV11-3 and J is TRBJ1-1; D is perhaps TRBD1 (5 bases). The CDR3 spans 12 residues. The germline CDR1 and CDR2 sequences are SGHNT and YENEEA. The V gene lost 6 bases and the J gene lost 0 bases, with 5 bases spanning the gap. CDR3 in amino acids: CASRGVNTEAFF. CDR3 nucleotides: TGTGCCAGCAGGGGGGTGAACACTGAAGCTTTCTTT. Drawing the rest from reference TRBV11-3 and TRBJ1-1, the complete variable domain is EAGVVQSPRYKIIEKKQPVAFWCNPISGHNTLYWYLQNLGQGPELLIRYENEEAVDDSQLPKDRFSAERLKGVDSTLKIQPAELGDSAVYLCASRGVNTEAFFGQGTRLTVV.

CDR3 amino acids: CASSIRTNQPQHF. CDR3 bases: TGTGCCAGTAGTATTAGGACCAATCAGCCCCAGCATTTT. The chain carries TRBV19 and TRBJ1-5; unclear D gene. Per germline, CDR1 LNHDA and CDR2 SQIVND (reference sequence). V lost 3 bases and J 3 bases, leaving 6 bases between the germline ends. The CDR3 extends over 13 amino acids.

This clone occurred once. This sequence joins TRBV2 and TRBJ2-2; no reliable D call. The CDR3 extends over 14 amino acids. Trimming cost V 7 bases and J 5 bases, with 14 bases left between them. The V gene's germline CDR1 is SNHLY and CDR2 FYNNEI. CDR3 loop: CASMLRTGTGELFF. Here the CDR3 DNA reads TGTGCCAGCATGCTCCGGACCGGGACCGGGGAGCTGTTTTTT.

This chain joins TRBV7-3 and TRBJ2-5; TRBD2 matches at 10 bases. J was trimmed by 3 bases and V by 5 bases; bases with no gene match: 6. The germline gives CDR1 SGHTA, CDR2 FQGTGA. This CDR3 is 15 amino acids long. This CDR3 reads CASSPSGGAEETQYF. CDR3 bases: TGTGCCAGCAGCCCCAGCGGGGGGGCCGAAGAGACCCAGTACTTC.

This chain joins TRBV7-8 and TRBJ1-5; D unresolved. The CDR3 spans 15 residues. Germline V CDR1 and CDR2: SGHVS, FQNEAQ. V dropped 6 bases and J dropped 4 bases, with 16 bases sitting between them. CDR3 sequence: CASSSLRTINQPQHF. DNA for the CDR3: TGTGCCAGCAGTTCTTTACGGACCATTAATCAGCCCCAGCATTTT.

The chain uses TRBV5-5 and TRBJ2-5; 9 positions match TRBD1. V lost 4 bases and J lost 4; bases outside the gene matches: 8. The CDR3 runs 15 residues. Germline CDR1 SGHKS, CDR2 YYEKEE (reference sequence). CDR3 sequence (DNA): TGTGCCAGCAGCCAGTTCGACAGGGGGAGAGAGACCCAGTACTTC. Encoded protein: CASSQFDRGRETQYF.

The chain combines TRBV19 with TRBJ1-2; D is uncertain. The V gene lost 5 bases and the J gene lost 2 bases, with 15 bases spanning the gap. This CDR3 region has 15 residues. The germline gives CDR1 LNHDA, CDR2 SQIVND (reference sequence). The chain's CDR3 is CASSPRANGNYGYTF. In DNA form, the CDR3 reads TGTGCCAGTAGTCCAAGGGCCAACGGCAACTATGGCTACACCTTC.

The chain has TRBV6-2 or TRBV6-3 and TRBJ2-7; 8 bases line up with TRBD1. The germline V gene encodes CDR1 MNHEY and CDR2 SVGEGT. This CDR3 contains 16 residues. Trimming at V came to 1 base and at J to 5 bases, leaving 10 bases not matched to a gene. Written as DNA, the CDR3 is TGTGCCAGCAGTTACTATGGTGGAGCAGGGGGCGACGAGCAGTACTTC. Amino acids: CASSYYGGAGGDEQYF.

V and J are TRBV2 and TRBJ2-5; 8 bases map to TRBD1. V gave up 6 bases and J gave up 5 bases; unmatched junction bases: 2. The germline CDR1 and CDR2 sequences are SNHLY and FYNNEI. The CDR3 totals 12 residues. The CDR3 nucleotides are TGTGCCAGCAGCGGGGACAGGGAGACCCAGTACTTC. Translating it yields CASSGDRETQYF. The complete variable domain, with remaining parts taken from reference TRBV2 and TRBJ2-5, reads EPEVTQTPSHQVTQMGQEVILRCVPISNHLYFYWYRQILGQKVEFLVSFYNNEISEKSEIFDDQFSVERPDGSNFTLKIRSTKLEDSAMYFCASSGDRETQYFGPGTRLLVL.

The table lists this clone with a few counts. V gene TRBV7-2 combines with J gene TRBJ2-7; no reliable D call. Germline CDR1 and CDR2: SGHTA and FQGNSA. This CDR3 has 14 residues. V was clipped by 7 bases and J by 7 bases, with 20 bases between them. The CDR3 protein is CASTPVVGLREQYF. DNA of the CDR3: TGTGCCAGCACCCCAGTGGTGGGTTTGAGGGAGCAGTACTTC. The full variable domain, with the rest looked up from reference TRBV7-2 and TRBJ2-7, is GAGVSQSPSNKVTEKGKDVELRCDPISGHTALYWYRQSLGQGLEFLIYFQGNSAPDKSGLPSDRFSAERTGGSVSTLTIQRTQQEDSAVYLCASTPVVGLREQYFGPGTRLTVT.

The CDR3 region has the DNA TGCGCCAGCAGCTCAAGACTAGCGGGGCAAGAGACCCAGTACTTC. Amino acids: CASSSRLAGQETQYF. The rearrangement links TRBV5-1 to TRBJ2-5; 11 nucleotides align to TRBD2. J was trimmed by 2 bases and V by 3 bases; bases with no gene match: 3. This CDR3 has 15 residues. The germline V gene has CDR1 SGHRS and CDR2 YFSETQ.

The rearrangement joins TRBV6-1 to TRBJ2-3; D is unresolved. V was shortened by 0 bases and J by 5 bases, with 3 bases between the two germline ends. Per germline, CDR1 MNHNS and CDR2 SASEGT. This CDR3 is 12 amino acids long. The CDR3 DNA is TGTGCCAGCAGTGAAGCGGGAGATACGCAGTATTTT. Translating gives CASSEAGDTQYF.

This chain uses TRBV19 with TRBJ1-2; TRBD1 matches at 7 bases. The CDR3 runs to 14 residues. The germline V gene has CDR1 LNHDA and CDR2 SQIVND (reference sequence). J was trimmed by 2 bases and V by 5 bases; bases with no gene match: 5. The CDR3 spells CASSRQGNNYGYTF. The CDR3 DNA follows: TGTGCCAGTAGTCGACAGGGAAACAACTATGGCTACACCTTC.

This clone appeared a few times. The chain joins TRBV5-1 to TRBJ1-1, with no clear D. CDR3 length: 15 amino acids. The V end was cut by 0 bases, the J end by 1 base, with 10 bases between. Per germline, CDR1 SGHRS and CDR2 YFSETQ. The CDR3 loop is CASSLGQLRNTEAFF. Here the CDR3 DNA reads TGCGCCAGCAGCTTGGGGCAATTAAGGAACACTGAAGCTTTCTTT. The variable domain in full, with the rest retrieved from reference TRBV5-1 and TRBJ1-1, is KAGVTQTPRYLIKTRGQQVTLSCSPISGHRSVSWYQQTPGQGLQFLFEYFSETQRNKGNFPGRFSGRQFSNSRSEMNVSTLELGDSALYLCASSLGQLRNTEAFFGQGTRLTVV.

This clone was observed a few times. V gene TRBV18 combines with J gene TRBJ1-4; D remains ambiguous. Germline V gene sequence: CDR1 KGHSH, CDR2 LQKENI. V lost 3 bases to trimming and J lost 8 bases, with 10 bases between them. The CDR3 is 13 residues long. CDR3 amino acids: CASSPEMAEKLFF. The DNA for the CDR3 is TGTGCCAGCTCACCGGAAATGGCAGAAAAACTGTTTTTT.

The chain joins TRBV11-1 to TRBJ2-4; TRBD1 is a possible D gene (5 bases). In germline, CDR1 is SGHAT, CDR2 FQDESV (reference sequence). V gave up 4 bases and J gave up 5 bases, with 12 bases separating them. This CDR3 contains 14 residues. The CDR3 sequence: CASSSTGSQNIQYF. CDR3 in DNA: TGTGCCAGCAGCTCCACAGGATCCCAAAACATTCAGTACTTC.

V usage is TRBV3-1 (or the pseudogene TRBV3-2) and J usage is TRBJ1-6; D perhaps matches TRBD1 (6 bases). Per the germline V gene, CDR1 is LGHDT and CDR2 is YNNKEL (reference sequence). V lost 5 bases and J lost 7, with 9 bases in between. This CDR3 is 13 amino acids long. The CDR3 coding sequence is TGTGCCAGCAGCGGGACACAAAATTCACCCCTCCACTTT. This encodes CASSGTQNSPLHF.

The chain employs TRBV10-3 and TRBJ1-1; 7 bases are shared with TRBD1. V lost 6 bases, J lost 3 bases, and 7 bases stayed unmatched. The CDR3 has 14 residues. Looked up from germline, CDR1 is ENHRY and CDR2 is SYGVKD. CDR3 bases: TGTGCCATCAGGAAGCCTACAGGGGACACTGAAGCTTTCTTT. Protein sequence: CAIRKPTGDTEAFF.

The chain recombines TRBV6-5 with TRBJ1-4; 8 nucleotides agree with TRBD1. V trimming: 6 bases; J trimming: 8 bases; junction bases outside the gene matches: 11. Germline-derived CDR1 and CDR2 are MNHEY and SVGAGI. The CDR3 covers 15 residues. CDR3 coding DNA: TGTGCCAGCAGAGACACCGGGACAGGACTGGAAAAACTGTTTTTT. Translation gives CASRDTGTGLEKLFF.